One and the same sample provided the 4 T cell receptor beta chains below, sequenced in a study of CD8 T cells in ankylosing spondylitis. Their antigen targets remain unknown. Whole-study results and caveats: A motif of roughly eight highly homologous TCR beta variants was seen as apparently characteristic of ankylosing spondylitis blood.

TCRdb reprocessed the 5' RACE reads with MiXCR, giving one entry per CDR3 protein. Counted here are approximately 440,000 distinct CDR3 sequences, roughly a sixth occurring once; the ten biggest clones make up approximately 0.97%. Specimen: blood, either unsorted or a sorted T cell fraction (not recorded which). The receptors stem from a male donor with ankylosing spondylitis.

The rearrangement uses TRBV18 and TRBJ2-1; D possibly corresponds to TRBD2 (5 bases). The CDR3 consists of 16 residues. The germline gives CDR1 KGHSH, CDR2 LQKENI. The V end lost 3 bases, the J end lost 0 bases, and 12 bases lay between the germline ends. CDR3 in amino acids: CASSPQADSSYNEQFF. The CDR3 DNA follows: TGTGCCAGCTCACCTCAGGCGGACTCCTCCTACAATGAGCAGTTCTTC. Full variable domain (remainder filled in from reference TRBV18 and TRBJ2-1): NAGVMQNPRHLVRRRGQEARLRCSPMKGHSHVYWYRQLPEEGLKFMVYLQKENIIDESGMPKERFSAEFPKEGPSILRIQQVVRGDSAAYFCASSPQADSSYNEQFFGPGTRLTVL.

The J gene is TRBJ1-2, the V gene TRBV20-1, with a weak D call TRBD1 (6 bases). CDR3 length: 15 amino acids. Trimming removed 3 bases at V and 0 bases at J, with 14 bases between. CDR1 and CDR2 from the germline V gene are DFQATT and SNEGSKA (reference sequence). Here the CDR3 reads CSARGTGIANYGYTF. The DNA of the CDR3 is TGCAGTGCTAGGGGAACAGGGATAGCTAACTATGGCTACACCTTC.

This clonotype was detected only a few times. The chain employs TRBV27 and TRBJ2-1, with unresolved D. The V gene's germline CDR1 is MNHEY and CDR2 SMNVEV (reference sequence). V lost 0 bases and J lost 0, with 15 bases in between. The CDR3 loop spans 18 amino acids. In DNA, the CDR3 is TGTGCCAGCAGTTTATCGATTCCGGCGATAAGCTCCTACAATGAGCAGTTCTTC. Translated, it gives CASSLSIPAISSYNEQFF.

The chain recombines TRBV2 with TRBJ2-2, with TRBD2 matching over 14 bases. From germline, CDR1 is SNHLY and CDR2 FYNNEI. This CDR3 is built from 18 residues. With V trimmed by 6 bases and J by 2 bases, 8 bases remained unmatched. The CDR3 region has the DNA TGTGCCAGCAGCAAAGGGGGACTAGCGGGAGCTAACACCGGGGAGCTGTTTTTT. Translated, it gives CASSKGGLAGANTGELFF.